The 10 T cell receptor beta chains given below trace back to one sample, sequenced in a study of shared clonotypes between healthy human individuals. The data were produced by immunoSEQ multiplex PCR, yet TCRdb's version contains in-frame clones alone and is incomplete. The sample yields hundreds of thousands of clones, almost 97% seen once. The sequencing input was naive CD4+ T cells sorted from blood. Subset specified: CD45RA+ positively selected. All receptors come from a woman aged 25 to 45 in good health.

V is TRBV7-6 and J is TRBJ1-1; tentative D call: TRBD1 (5 bases). Germline V gives CDR1 SGHVS, CDR2 FNYEAQ. Trimming shortened V by 6 bases and J by 4 bases, and 12 bases separated the two germline ends. There are 13 residues in the CDR3. CDR3 residues: CASRLSGFTEAFF. The CDR3 nucleotides are TGTGCCAGCAGGTTATCAGGGTTCACTGAAGCTTTCTTT. The variable domain in full, with the rest retrieved from reference TRBV7-6 and TRBJ1-1, is GAGVSQSPRYKVTKRGQDVALRCDPISGHVSLYWYRQALGQGPEFLTYFNYEAQQDKSGLPNDRFSAERPEGSISTLTIQRTEQRDSAMYRCASRLSGFTEAFFGQGTRLTVV.

For this clone: A junction boundary mismatches the germline segment, possibly from a read error. V usage is TRBV18 and J usage is TRBJ1-5, with D perhaps matching TRBD1 (5 bases). Per the germline V gene, CDR1 is KGHSH and CDR2 is LQKENI. CDR3 length equals 13 residues. Here the CDR3 DNA reads TGTGCCAGCTCACTCGACAGAAATCAGTCCCAGCATTTT. This translates into CASSLDRNQSQHF.

The chain recombines TRBV19 with TRBJ2-3; tentative D call: TRBD1 (6 bases). V was cut by 1 base and J by 4 bases, with 15 bases left in between. The germline gives CDR1 LNHDA, CDR2 SQIVND (reference sequence). CDR3 length: 16 amino acids. The CDR3 sequence: CASSIAPSEGADTQYF. CDR3 nucleotide sequence: TGTGCCAGTAGTATAGCTCCAAGTGAGGGGGCAGATACGCAGTATTTT.

A single count supports this clone. The chain is built from TRBV30 and TRBJ1-6, with D possibly being TRBD1 (5 bases). V lost 0 bases, J lost 7 bases, and 16 bases lay in between. Germline-derived CDR1 and CDR2 are GTSNPN and SVGIG (reference sequence). The CDR3 has 16 amino acids. This CDR3 is CAWSVGGTQVNSPLHF. DNA of the CDR3: TGTGCCTGGAGTGTAGGTGGGACCCAAGTGAATTCACCCCTCCACTTT.

V and J are TRBV6-1 and TRBJ1-2; D call uncertain. The CDR3 contains 13 residues. The V gene's germline CDR1 is MNHNS and CDR2 SASEGT. V lost 3 bases and J 4 bases, leaving 9 bases between the germline ends. The CDR3 DNA reads as TGTGCCAGCAGTGATGTCAGCACCTATGGCTACACCTTC. This codes for CASSDVSTYGYTF.

This clone has only one observation. The rearrangement joins TRBV9 to TRBJ2-1, with 7 bases identical to TRBD1. The V segment lost 5 bases and the J segment 10 bases; nucleotides outside the gene matches: 18. The CDR3 has 16 residues. Germline values: CDR1 SGDLS, CDR2 YYNGEE. The CDR3 DNA reads as TGTGCCAGCAGTGTACTTCCCTGGGACAGCCCAAGGGAGCAGTTCTTC. Protein sequence: CASSVLPWDSPREQFF.

The chain employs TRBV7-8 and TRBJ2-1; D unresolved. Trimming stripped 5 bases from V and 11 bases from J, with 22 bases between. Germline CDR1 reads SGHVS; CDR2 reads FQNEAQ. This CDR3 spans 15 amino acids. The CDR3: CASSLRSSRQVKQFF. In DNA, the CDR3 is TGTGCCAGCAGCCTACGGAGTTCCCGCCAAGTGAAGCAGTTCTTC.

The V and J genes are TRBV19 and TRBJ1-4, with a weak D call TRBD1 (6 bases). This CDR3 region has 14 residues. Looked up from germline, CDR1 is LNHDA and CDR2 is SQIVND (reference sequence). V dropped 5 bases and J dropped 10 bases, with 17 bases sitting between them. The CDR3 reads CASSVGQGVGKLFF. CDR3 nucleotide sequence: TGTGCCAGTAGTGTGGGACAAGGGGTTGGAAAACTGTTTTTT.

This clone was recorded once. The chain links TRBV18 to TRBJ1-4; tentative D call: TRBD1 (6 bases). V was pared by 2 bases and J by 0 bases, with 16 bases between. This CDR3 spans 18 amino acids. Germline CDR1 reads KGHSH; CDR2 reads LQKENI. The CDR3 loop reads CASSPISGEDTTNEKLFF. The DNA for the CDR3 is TGTGCCAGCTCACCAATCTCAGGGGAAGATACAACTAATGAAAAACTGTTTTTT.

The chain uses TRBV28 and TRBJ2-7; D might be TRBD2 (6 bases). This CDR3 spans 13 amino acids. Between the trimmed V and J ends, which lost 7 bases and 3 bases, there was a span of 13 bases. The germline V gene encodes CDR1 MDHEN and CDR2 SYDVKM. The CDR3 DNA reads TGTGCCAGCACTCCCAGCGGGTTCTACGAGCAGTACTTC. Protein: CASTPSGFYEQYF. Drawing the rest from reference TRBV28 and TRBJ2-7, the complete variable domain is DVKVTQSSRYLVKRTGEKVFLECVQDMDHENMFWYRQDPGLGLRLIYFSYDVKMKEKGDIPEGYSVSREKKERFSLILESASTNQTSMYLCASTPSGFYEQYFGPGTRLTVT.